Detailed here is one TCR beta chain. The sample comes from a study of blood T cell repertoires in COVID-19. Whole-study context: Researchers got acute and convalescent COVID-19 samples from the United States, Italy and Spain. The analysed material was cDNA or gDNA that came from T cells, B-cell-depleted T cells, or PBMCs.

As originally analysed: Amplified reference gene primers provided the basis for estimating nucleated cell counts. TCRdb's copy holds only in-frame clones and misses some; the assay was immunoSEQ multiplex PCR. That table furnishes V, J and clone size, whereas the DNA furnished D and trimming. This table holds roughly 330,000 clones, around 87% found once. The CDR3 spans 17 residues. In germline, CDR1 is LGHDT, CDR2 YNNKEL (reference sequence). Trimming removed 0 bases at V and 5 bases at J, with 19 bases between. Cohort 3 donors counted as recovered after two negative PCRs, clearance, or resolved symptoms.

Sequencing input: PBMCs or T cells enriched from blood (not recorded which). This chain joins TRBV3-1 (or the pseudogene TRBV3-2) and TRBJ1-2; unclear D gene. The receptor was isolated from a woman in her 30s who had recovered from COVID-19. The CDR3 nucleotides read TGTGCCAGCAGCCAAGATCCCCTTTCGAATACGGGATATGGCTACACCTTC. Encoded protein: CASSQDPLSNTGYGYTF.